These 12 T cell receptor beta chains share one sample of origin, sequenced in a study of read filtering for tumor transcriptome and immune sequencing. Molecular barcoded adaptors covering alpha/delta and beta/gamma chains were used on 400 ng RNA. MiXCR was run by TCRdb on the reads, yielding one entry per CDR3 protein. The sample lists approximately 62,000 distinct CDR3 sequences, approximately 18% occurring once. The material sequenced was a population of CD138-negative cells sorted from bone marrow. Receptors originate from a donor at least 40 years old with multiple myeloma.

J is TRBJ1-5 and V is TRBV28, with 7 bases identical to TRBD1. The CDR3 sequence is 14 residues long. Looked up from germline, CDR1 is MDHEN and CDR2 is SYDVKM. The V and J ends lost 6 bases and 3 bases, in that order; junction bases with no gene match: 5. The CDR3: CASSSTGANQPQHF. CDR3 coding DNA: TGTGCCAGCAGCTCAACAGGGGCCAATCAGCCCCAGCATTTT.

This clonotype was seen many times. The V call is TRBV20-1, the J call TRBJ2-5, with D perhaps TRBD1 or TRBD2 (5 bases each). CDR3 length: 19 amino acids. Germline V gene data show CDR1 as DFQATT and CDR2 as SNEGSKA (reference sequence). Trimming removed 0 bases from V and 5 bases from J, with 28 bases in between. The CDR3 nucleotides are TGCAGTGCTAGAGATCCTACGGGACCCACCTTGCTACAGGCGGAGACCCAGTACTTC. Protein product: CSARDPTGPTLLQAETQYF.

In this sample, this clonotype turned up many times. This chain uses TRBV7-9 with TRBJ1-1, with a possible D match to TRBD1 (5 bases). The CDR3 runs to 19 residues. With 2 bases removed from V and 0 bases from J, the gap between germline ends came to 22 bases. The germline gives CDR1 SEHNR, CDR2 FQNEAQ (reference sequence). CDR3: CASSLPQGGGMGLNTEAFF. The DNA of the CDR3 is TGTGCCAGCAGCTTACCCCAGGGAGGAGGGATGGGTCTGAACACTGAAGCTTTCTTT.

This clonotype was counted at least ten times. J is TRBJ2-5 and V is TRBV7-9, with D tentatively TRBD1 (5 bases). Looked up from germline, CDR1 is SEHNR and CDR2 is FQNEAQ (reference sequence). This CDR3 region has 13 residues. V lost 1 base, J lost 5 bases, and 8 bases lay in between. The CDR3 reads CASSLEGQETQYF. CDR3 in DNA: TGTGCCAGCAGCTTAGAGGGGCAGGAGACCCAGTACTTC.

This clonotype has a count of ten or more. The chain is built from TRBV6-6 and TRBJ2-3; 7 bases are shared with TRBD2. The CDR3 totals 16 residues. Per germline, CDR1 MNHNY and CDR2 SVGAGI (reference sequence). With V trimmed by 6 bases and J by 2 bases, 11 bases remained unmatched. The CDR3, as DNA: TGTGCCAGCAGCGACCCAAGCAGCGGGGACACAGATACGCAGTATTTT. Protein product: CASSDPSSGDTDTQYF.

Ten or more counts support this clonotype. J is TRBJ1-1 and V is TRBV29-1; D unclear. The CDR3 consists of 14 residues. Germline V gene data show CDR1 as SQVTM and CDR2 as ANQGSEA. Trimming pared 6 bases from V and 7 bases from J, leaving 21 bases between. CDR3 sequence reads: CSVDRSAAGNEAFF. CDR3 nucleotides: TGCAGCGTCGATCGCTCTGCGGCAGGCAATGAAGCTTTCTTT.

Ten or more counts support this clonotype. The gene calls are TRBV5-1 and TRBJ1-5; D is unclear. Trimming pared 1 base from V and 10 bases from J, leaving 12 bases between. Per the germline V gene, CDR1 is SGHRS and CDR2 is YFSETQ. The CDR3 spans 13 residues. The CDR3 loop is CASSLRVEGPQHF. The CDR3 region has the DNA TGCGCCAGCAGCTTGAGGGTAGAAGGACCCCAGCATTTT.

The chain links TRBV6-2 or TRBV6-3 to TRBJ2-1; D gene uncertain. CDR3 length: 13 residues. The V end was cut by 7 bases, the J end by 1 base, with 8 bases between. Germline V lookup: CDR1 MNHEY, CDR2 SVGEGT. The CDR3 nucleotides are TGTGCCAGCATTCCAGCGTCCTACAATGAGCAGTTCTTC. It codes for CASIPASYNEQFF.

V gene TRBV9 combines with J gene TRBJ2-1; no clear D gene. This CDR3 has 14 residues. Germline loops: CDR1 SGDLS, CDR2 YYNGEE. V was clipped by 0 bases and J by 7 bases, with 11 bases between them. The chain's CDR3 is CASSVESDGNEQFF. CDR3 bases: TGTGCCAGCAGCGTAGAGTCAGACGGAAATGAGCAGTTCTTC.

This clonotype came up many times. V and J are TRBV5-1 and TRBJ2-5, with a weak D call TRBD1 (5 bases). V was clipped by 0 bases and J by 2 bases, with 11 bases between them. Germline V gives CDR1 SGHRS, CDR2 YFSETQ. The CDR3 contains 15 residues. This CDR3 reads CASSLARQRQETQYF. CDR3 DNA: TGCGCCAGCAGCTTGGCCCGACAGCGACAAGAGACCCAGTACTTC. Filled out from reference TRBV5-1 and TRBJ2-5, the complete variable domain reads KAGVTQTPRYLIKTRGQQVTLSCSPISGHRSVSWYQQTPGQGLQFLFEYFSETQRNKGNFPGRFSGRQFSNSRSEMNVSTLELGDSALYLCASSLARQRQETQYFGPGTRLLVL.

This clonotype was seen ten or more times. V gene TRBV3-1 combines with J gene TRBJ2-7; D remains unclear. The ends were cut back, 1 base at V and 2 bases at J, with 15 bases in the middle. CDR1 is LGHDT and CDR2 is YNNKEL in the germline V gene (reference sequence). The CDR3 covers 16 residues. DNA of the CDR3: TGTGCCAGCAGCCAAGGCACGACTGCCACGACCTACGAGCAGTACTTC. Amino acids: CASSQGTTATTYEQYF.

This clonotype was seen a few times. The genes are TRBV11-2 and TRBJ2-2; possible D gene TRBD2, 6 bases. The CDR3 is 14 residues long. V shed 2 bases and J shed 7 bases, with 11 bases lying between them. Germline V gives CDR1 SGHAT, CDR2 FQNNGV. As DNA, the CDR3 is TGTGCCAGCAGCTTATCACGGGGGAGCGGGGAGCTGTTTTTT. Its protein is CASSLSRGSGELFF.